The entry below gives a single TCR beta chain sequence along with its context. What it recognizes is unknown. The sample originates from a study of T cell repertoires in cytomegalovirus infection. Study-level background: Indicated by public TCR beta signatures were CMV infection and matching HLA type.

Trimming stripped 6 bases from V and 3 bases from J, with 9 bases between. Germline loops: CDR1 MNHNS, CDR2 SASEGT. The CDR3 extends over 13 amino acids. Using its own MiXCR run on the reads, TCRdb lists one record per CDR3 protein. There are 150,000 to 200,000 distinct CDR3 sequences in the sample; approximately 20% occur only once, and approximately 3% lies in the top ten. Study-level findings and limits: CMV-specific HLA-C-restricted TCR beta clonotypes dominated the ex vivo response. Totalled public TCR beta family frequency picked out people who carried CMV plus the relevant HLA.

The receptor was derived from a human donor in good health (CMV status not recorded). Some clones in this sample may be carry-over from other donors' samples. The sequenced material came from PBMCs. The V gene is TRBV6-1, the J gene TRBJ1-5, with D possibly being TRBD1 (5 bases). CDR3 residues: CASRSGPNQPQHF. In DNA form, the CDR3 reads TGTGCCAGCAGATCGGGGCCCAATCAGCCCCAGCATTTT.